The 15 T cell receptor beta chains in this list originate from one sample, sequenced in a study of T cell repertoires in cytomegalovirus infection (dated by TCRdb to about 2019). The sequencer was an Illumina HiSeq 1500. TCRdb reprocessed the public reads (quality trimming at Q25 with fastp, clone calling with MiXCR) and kept in-frame beta chains. Every entry covers one CDR3 protein and lists the most common genes and DNA from its rows. Present in this sample are around 530,000 distinct CDR3 sequences, about 15% of which were seen just once. The top ten clones comprise roughly 25% of the sample. Sequencing was carried out using CD8+ T cells from PBMCs. These receptors all stem from a human donor in good health (CMV status not recorded). Some clones in this sample may be carry-over from other donors' samples.

Ten or more counts support this clonotype. The V and J genes are TRBV28 and TRBJ1-1; TRBD1 might be the D (5 bases). The V and J ends lost 6 bases and 5 bases respectively, with 13 bases between them. CDR3 length: 13 residues. Looked up from germline, CDR1 is MDHEN and CDR2 is SYDVKM. CDR3 bases: TGTGCCAGCAGCCGGGGGGTTCGGACTGAAGCTTTCTTT. It translates to CASSRGVRTEAFF.

In this sample, this clonotype turned up a few times. This chain joins TRBV19 and TRBJ2-7; a possible D gene is TRBD2 (6 bases). The V gene lost 3 bases and the J gene lost 6 bases, with 9 bases spanning the gap. The germline CDR1 and CDR2 sequences are LNHDA and SQIVND (reference sequence). The CDR3 totals 12 residues. Written as DNA, the CDR3 is TGTGCCAGTAGTATCGGAGGGGCCGAGCAGTACTTC. Amino acids: CASSIGGAEQYF.

The chain is built from TRBV12-3 or TRBV12-4 and TRBJ2-3; D possibly uses TRBD1 or TRBD2 (5 bases each). V gave up 6 bases and J gave up 0 bases, with 16 bases separating them. The CDR3 has 16 amino acids. The chain's CDR3 is CASSRRPGRSTDTQYF. CDR3 in DNA: TGTGCCAGCAGCCGAAGACCGGGACGGAGCACAGATACGCAGTATTTT.

The chain is built from TRBV3-1 and TRBJ2-3; 9 positions agree with TRBD2. This CDR3 is 16 amino acids long. Germline loops: CDR1 LGHDT, CDR2 YNNKEL (reference sequence). The J segment lost 5 bases and the V segment lost 1 base, leaving 7 bases of the junction unmatched. CDR3 nucleotide sequence: TGTGCCAGCAGCCAAGGGTGGCGGGGGGGCCGAGATACGCAGTATTTT. Its translation is CASSQGWRGGRDTQYF.

This clonotype was counted at least ten times. CDR3 sequence reads: CASTGQVNTEAFF. The DNA for the CDR3 is TGTGCCAGCACGGGACAGGTGAACACTGAAGCTTTCTTT. The V and J genes are TRBV28 and TRBJ1-1; 8 nucleotides match TRBD1. J lost 0 bases, V lost 7 bases, and 1 base had no gene match. The CDR3 totals 13 residues. Germline CDR1 is MDHEN and CDR2 is SYDVKM.

The V gene is TRBV20-1, the J gene TRBJ2-7; D not resolved. V lost 6 bases, J lost 5 bases, and 20 bases lay in between. The CDR3 consists of 14 residues. CDR1 is DFQATT and CDR2 is SNEGSKA in the germline V gene (reference sequence). The CDR3 protein is CSALLKSELNEQYF. CDR3 bases: TGCAGTGCCCTTCTTAAGAGCGAGTTAAACGAGCAGTACTTC.

The chain couples TRBV2 to TRBJ2-3; TRBD2 matches at 12 bases. The CDR3 loop spans 18 amino acids. Germline lookup yields CDR1 SNHLY and CDR2 FYNNEI. V lost 0 bases, J lost 8 bases, and 12 bases stayed unmatched. The CDR3 reads CASSEAQKLAGGLGTQYF. DNA of the CDR3: TGTGCCAGCAGTGAAGCGCAGAAACTAGCGGGAGGATTAGGTACGCAGTATTTT.

The genes are TRBV5-5 and TRBJ2-7; TRBD1 might be the D (5 bases). The CDR3 is made up of 14 amino acids. Per germline, CDR1 SGHKS and CDR2 YYEKEE (reference sequence). With 0 bases removed from V and 3 bases from J, the gap between germline ends came to 10 bases. This CDR3 is CASSLARRGYEQYF. The CDR3 nucleotides are TGTGCCAGCAGCTTGGCCCGAAGGGGCTACGAGCAGTACTTC.

For the CDR3, the DNA is TGTGCCAGTAAGGGCGACGGAACCTACGAGCAGTACTTC. This gives the protein CASKGDGTYEQYF. The chain joins TRBV19 to TRBJ2-7; no clear D. Trimming removed 7 bases at V and 2 bases at J, with 12 bases between. Looked up from germline, CDR1 is LNHDA and CDR2 is SQIVND (reference sequence). This CDR3 spans 13 amino acids. The full variable domain, rest sourced from reference TRBV19 and TRBJ2-7, is DGGITQSPKYLFRKEGQNVTLSCEQNLNHDAMYWYRQDPGQGLRLIYYSQIVNDFQKGDIAEGYSVSREKKESFPLTVTSAQKNPTAFYLCASKGDGTYEQYFGPGTRLTVT.

This clonotype was seen only a few times. The genes are TRBV9 and TRBJ2-5, with 8 bases matching TRBD2. V was clipped by 4 bases and J by 5 bases; unmatched bases: 10. Per the germline V gene, CDR1 is SGDLS and CDR2 is YYNGEE. There are 15 residues in the CDR3. The CDR3 loop reads CASSLREGGGETQYF. For the CDR3, the DNA is TGTGCCAGCAGCCTCAGAGAAGGCGGGGGGGAGACCCAGTACTTC.

This clonotype has at least ten counts. This sequence joins TRBV28 and TRBJ2-1; a weak D match, TRBD1 (5 bases). From germline, CDR1 is MDHEN and CDR2 SYDVKM. The CDR3 has 16 residues. V lost 3 bases and J lost 3, with 15 bases in between. CDR3 region: CASSFRARQHYNEQFF. The CDR3, as DNA: TGTGCCAGCAGTTTCCGGGCTCGACAGCACTACAATGAGCAGTTCTTC.

This clonotype came up many times. The J gene is TRBJ1-3, the V gene TRBV25-1, with D uncertain. The CDR3 loop spans 13 amino acids. Trimming took 3 bases from V and 1 from J, leaving 4 bases between them. Looked up from germline, CDR1 is MGHDK and CDR2 is SYGVNS. The CDR3 DNA reads as TGTGCCAGCAGTGACGCGTCTGGAAACACCATATATTTT. Protein sequence: CASSDASGNTIYF. Complete variable domain (other parts from reference TRBV25-1 and TRBJ1-3): EADIYQTPRYLVIGTGKKITLECSQTMGHDKMYWYQQDPGMELHLIHYSYGVNSTEKGDLSSESTVSRIRTEHFPLTLESARPSHTSQYLCASSDASGNTIYFGEGSWLTVV.

This clonotype was detected ten times or more. The CDR3 coding sequence is TGTGCCAGCAGTCTGGGCAGGGCAGGCTACAATGAGCAGTTCTTC. Translated: CASSLGRAGYNEQFF. The J gene is TRBJ2-1, the V gene TRBV6-5; the D gene is possibly TRBD1 (5 bases). The CDR3 totals 15 residues. Germline CDR1 is MNHEY and CDR2 is SVGAGI. The V gene lost 5 bases and the J gene lost 3 bases, with 14 bases spanning the gap.

The J gene is TRBJ1-5, the V gene TRBV7-8, with 7 bases identical to TRBD1. The CDR3 extends over 15 amino acids. V dropped 1 base and J dropped 7; count of bases not matched to a gene: 7. Per the germline V gene, CDR1 is SGHVS and CDR2 is FQNEAQ. CDR3 sequence: CASSLGRQGGQPQHF. CDR3 bases: TGTGCCAGCAGCTTAGGACGACAGGGAGGGCAGCCCCAGCATTTT.

This clonotype was recorded at least ten times. V is TRBV11-2 and J is TRBJ1-1, with D possibly TRBD1 on 5 matching bases. V shed 0 bases and J shed 11 bases, with 16 bases lying between them. Germline CDR1 and CDR2: SGHAT and FQNNGV. The CDR3 sequence is 14 residues long. The CDR3 coding sequence is TGTGCCAGCAGCTTAGAGGCCGTAGGGACGGTCGCTTTCTTT. Its protein product is CASSLEAVGTVAFF.